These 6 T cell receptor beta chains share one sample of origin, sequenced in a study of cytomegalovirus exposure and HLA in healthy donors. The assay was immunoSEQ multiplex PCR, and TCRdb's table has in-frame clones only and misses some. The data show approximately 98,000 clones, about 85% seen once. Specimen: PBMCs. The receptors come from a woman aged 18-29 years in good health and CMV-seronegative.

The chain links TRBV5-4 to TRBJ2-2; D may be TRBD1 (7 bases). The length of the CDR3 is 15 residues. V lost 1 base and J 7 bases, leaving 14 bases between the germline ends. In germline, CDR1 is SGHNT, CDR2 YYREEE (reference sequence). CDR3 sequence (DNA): TGTGCCAGCAGCTTGATTGACAGGGAGGTCGGGGAGCTGTTTTTT. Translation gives CASSLIDREVGELFF.

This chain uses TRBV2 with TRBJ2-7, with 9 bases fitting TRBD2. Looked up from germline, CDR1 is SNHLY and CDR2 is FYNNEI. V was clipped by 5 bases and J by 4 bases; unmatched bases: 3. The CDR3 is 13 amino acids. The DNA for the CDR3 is TGTGCCAGCAGTAGCGGGGGGCGGTACGAGCAGTACTTC. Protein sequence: CASSSGGRYEQYF.

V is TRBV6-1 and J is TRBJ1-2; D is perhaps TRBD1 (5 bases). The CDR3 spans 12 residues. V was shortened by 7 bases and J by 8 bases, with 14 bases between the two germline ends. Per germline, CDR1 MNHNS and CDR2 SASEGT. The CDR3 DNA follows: TGTGCCAGCAATGGACACTCCCTAGGCTACACCTTC. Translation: CASNGHSLGYTF.

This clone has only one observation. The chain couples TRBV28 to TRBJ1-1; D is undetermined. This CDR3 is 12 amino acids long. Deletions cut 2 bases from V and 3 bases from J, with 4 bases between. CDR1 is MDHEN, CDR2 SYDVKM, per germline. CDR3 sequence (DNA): TGTGCCAGCAGTTTAAGCTACACTGAAGCTTTCTTT. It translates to CASSLSYTEAFF.

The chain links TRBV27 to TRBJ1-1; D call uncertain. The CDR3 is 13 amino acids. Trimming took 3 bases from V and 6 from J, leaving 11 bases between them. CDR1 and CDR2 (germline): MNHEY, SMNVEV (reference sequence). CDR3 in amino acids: CASSFGWEAEAFF. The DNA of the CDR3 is TGTGCCAGCAGTTTCGGATGGGAGGCTGAAGCTTTCTTT.

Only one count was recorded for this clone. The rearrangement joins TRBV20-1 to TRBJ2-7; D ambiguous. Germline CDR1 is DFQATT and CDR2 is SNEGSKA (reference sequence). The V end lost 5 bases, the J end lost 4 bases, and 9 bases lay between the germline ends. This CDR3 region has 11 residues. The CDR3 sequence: CSAGYGYEQYF. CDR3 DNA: TGCAGTGCTGGTTACGGGTACGAGCAGTACTTC.